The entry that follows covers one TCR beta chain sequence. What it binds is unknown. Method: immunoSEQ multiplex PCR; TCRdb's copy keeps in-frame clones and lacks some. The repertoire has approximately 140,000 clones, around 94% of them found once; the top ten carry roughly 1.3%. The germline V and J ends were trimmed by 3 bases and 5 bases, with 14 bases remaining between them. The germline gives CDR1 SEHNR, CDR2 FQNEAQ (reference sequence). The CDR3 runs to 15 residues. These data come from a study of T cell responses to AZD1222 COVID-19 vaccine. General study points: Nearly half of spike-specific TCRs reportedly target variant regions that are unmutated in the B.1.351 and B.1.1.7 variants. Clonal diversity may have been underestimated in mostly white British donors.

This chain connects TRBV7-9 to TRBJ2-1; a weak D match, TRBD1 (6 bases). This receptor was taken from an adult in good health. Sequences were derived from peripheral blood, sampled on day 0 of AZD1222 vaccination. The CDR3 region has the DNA TGTGCCAGCAGCTTTATCAGGGGCAGCGACAATGAGCAGTTCTTC. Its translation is CASSFIRGSDNEQFF.